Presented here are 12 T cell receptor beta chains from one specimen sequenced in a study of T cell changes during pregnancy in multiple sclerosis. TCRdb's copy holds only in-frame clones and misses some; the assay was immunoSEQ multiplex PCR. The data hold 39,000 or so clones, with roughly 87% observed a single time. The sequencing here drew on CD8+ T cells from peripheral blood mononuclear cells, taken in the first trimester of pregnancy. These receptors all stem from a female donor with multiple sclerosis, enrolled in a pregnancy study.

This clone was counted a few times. The CDR3 bases are TGTGCCAGTAGCCAGACAGGAAACTATGGCTACACCTTC. Protein: CASSQTGNYGYTF. The chain combines TRBV19 with TRBJ1-2; the D gene is possibly TRBD1 (6 bases). Deletions cut 6 bases from V and 2 bases from J, with 10 bases between. CDR1 is LNHDA and CDR2 is SQIVND in the germline V gene (reference sequence). There are 13 residues in the CDR3.

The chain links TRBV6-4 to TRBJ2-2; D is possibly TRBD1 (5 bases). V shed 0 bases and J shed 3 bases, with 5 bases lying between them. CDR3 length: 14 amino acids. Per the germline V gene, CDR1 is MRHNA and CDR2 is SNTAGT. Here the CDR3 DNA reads TGTGCCAGCAGTGACTCGACAGACACCGGGGAGCTGTTTTTT. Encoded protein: CASSDSTDTGELFF.

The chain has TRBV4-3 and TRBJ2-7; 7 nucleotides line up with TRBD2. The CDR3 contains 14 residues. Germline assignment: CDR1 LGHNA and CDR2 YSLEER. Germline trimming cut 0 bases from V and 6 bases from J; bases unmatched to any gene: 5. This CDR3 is CASSQDREGLEQYF. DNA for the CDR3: TGCGCCAGCAGCCAAGACAGGGAGGGCCTCGAGCAGTACTTC.

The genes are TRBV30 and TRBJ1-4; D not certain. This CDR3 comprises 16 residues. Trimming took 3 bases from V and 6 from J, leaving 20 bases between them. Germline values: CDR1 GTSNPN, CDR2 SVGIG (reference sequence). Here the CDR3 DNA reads TGTGCCTGGAGGGGGTGGGGAGGAAGTCAGGATGAAAAACTGTTTTTT. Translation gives CAWRGWGGSQDEKLFF.

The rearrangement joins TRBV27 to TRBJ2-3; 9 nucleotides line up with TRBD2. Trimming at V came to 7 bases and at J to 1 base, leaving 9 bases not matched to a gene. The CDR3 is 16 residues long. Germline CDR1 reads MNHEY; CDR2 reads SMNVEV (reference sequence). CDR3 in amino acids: CASKLGTSRRTDTQYF. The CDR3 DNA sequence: TGTGCCAGCAAGCTTGGGACTAGCAGACGCACAGATACGCAGTATTTT.

The CDR3 DNA follows: TGTGCCAGCAGTTTCAAACAGGGAGTCACCTACGAGCAGTACTTC. This sequence encodes CASSFKQGVTYEQYF. The chain is built from TRBV27 and TRBJ2-7; tentatively, D is TRBD1 (6 bases). The germline V and J ends were trimmed by 3 bases and 2 bases, with 14 bases remaining between them. The CDR3 has 15 amino acids. Germline V gene lookup returns CDR1 MNHEY and CDR2 SMNVEV (reference sequence).

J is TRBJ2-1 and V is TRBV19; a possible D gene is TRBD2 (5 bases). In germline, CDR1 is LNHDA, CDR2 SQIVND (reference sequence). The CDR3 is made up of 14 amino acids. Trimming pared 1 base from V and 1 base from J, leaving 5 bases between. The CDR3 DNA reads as TGTGCCAGTAGTATAGGCGGGTCCTACAATGAGCAGTTCTTC. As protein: CASSIGGSYNEQFF.

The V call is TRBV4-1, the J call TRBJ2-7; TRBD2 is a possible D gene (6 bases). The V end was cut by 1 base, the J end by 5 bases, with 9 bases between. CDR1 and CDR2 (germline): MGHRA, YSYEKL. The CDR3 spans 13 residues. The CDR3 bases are TGCGCCAGCAGCCAAGGATCGGGGGACGAGCAGTACTTC. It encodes CASSQGSGDEQYF.

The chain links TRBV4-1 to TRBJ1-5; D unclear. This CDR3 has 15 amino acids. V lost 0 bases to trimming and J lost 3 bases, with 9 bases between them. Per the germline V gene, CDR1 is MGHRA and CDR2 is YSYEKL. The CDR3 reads CASSQDPGDNQPQHF. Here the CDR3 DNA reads TGCGCCAGCAGCCAAGATCCAGGTGACAATCAGCCCCAGCATTTT.

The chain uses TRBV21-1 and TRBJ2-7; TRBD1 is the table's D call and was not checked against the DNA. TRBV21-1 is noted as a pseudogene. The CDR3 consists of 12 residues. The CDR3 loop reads CATSGTAYEQYF. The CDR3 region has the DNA TGTGCCACCTCCGGGACAGCCTACGAGCAGTACTTC.

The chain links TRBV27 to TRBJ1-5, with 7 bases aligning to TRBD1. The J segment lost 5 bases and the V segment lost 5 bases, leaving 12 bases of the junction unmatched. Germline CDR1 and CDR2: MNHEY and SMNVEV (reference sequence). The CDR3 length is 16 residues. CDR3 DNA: TGTGCCAGCAGTCCTACCCCAGACAGGGTGGATCAGCCCCAGCATTTT. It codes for CASSPTPDRVDQPQHF.

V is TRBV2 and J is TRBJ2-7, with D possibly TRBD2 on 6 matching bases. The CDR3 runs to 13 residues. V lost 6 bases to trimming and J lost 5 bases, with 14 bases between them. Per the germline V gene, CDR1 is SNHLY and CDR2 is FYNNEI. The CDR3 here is CASRPGESDEQYF. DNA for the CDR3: TGTGCCAGCAGACCGGGAGAGAGCGACGAGCAGTACTTC.